These 23 T cell receptor beta chains share one sample of origin, sequenced in a study of cytomegalovirus exposure and HLA in healthy donors. TCRdb's table, derived via immunoSEQ multiplex PCR, lists solely in-frame clones and lacks some. This table has 150,000 to 200,000 clones, around 92% appearing once. Input material: PBMCs. The origin of the receptors is a woman under 30 in good health and CMV-seropositive.

This chain uses TRBV19 with TRBJ2-7, with TRBD2 matching 15 bases. Germline trimming cut 5 bases from V and 2 bases from J; bases unmatched to any gene: 4. The germline CDR1 and CDR2 sequences are LNHDA and SQIVND (reference sequence). CDR3 length: 16 amino acids. CDR3 coding DNA: TGTGCCAGTAGTTTTGGACTAGCGGGAGGGCCCTACGAGCAGTACTTC. The encoded protein is CASSFGLAGGPYEQYF.

V is TRBV18 and J is TRBJ1-3; D unresolved. Trimming took off 2 bases at V and 0 bases at J, with 11 bases between the two ends. Per germline, CDR1 KGHSH and CDR2 LQKENI. The CDR3 sequence is 16 residues long. The CDR3 region is CASSPVAASSGNTIYF. The CDR3 DNA reads TGTGCCAGCTCACCAGTAGCAGCTAGCTCTGGAAACACCATATATTTT.

The rearrangement links TRBV2 to TRBJ2-1, with 9 nucleotides matching TRBD2. Germline V gene data show CDR1 as SNHLY and CDR2 as FYNNEI. The CDR3 has 15 residues. With V trimmed by 5 bases and J by 4 bases, 6 bases remained unmatched. In DNA, the CDR3 is TGTGCCAGCAGTCCGACTAGCGGAGAATACAATGAGCAGTTCTTC. Translation gives CASSPTSGEYNEQFF.

The V and J genes are TRBV2 and TRBJ2-3; D might be TRBD1 (6 bases). CDR3 length: 13 amino acids. The V gene's germline CDR1 is SNHLY and CDR2 FYNNEI. Trimming cost V 3 bases and J 4 bases, with 8 bases left between them. Here the CDR3 reads CASSDQGSDTQYF. CDR3 in DNA: TGTGCCAGCAGTGATCAGGGGTCAGATACGCAGTATTTT.

The rearrangement uses TRBV27 and TRBJ1-5, with TRBD1 as a possible D gene (5 bases). V was clipped by 0 bases and J by 0 bases, with 6 bases between them. This CDR3 contains 15 residues. The germline V gene encodes CDR1 MNHEY and CDR2 SMNVEV (reference sequence). The CDR3 region has the DNA TGTGCCAGCAGTTTATCCAGGGATAGCAATCAGCCCCAGCATTTT. Amino acid sequence: CASSLSRDSNQPQHF.

V usage is TRBV6-5 and J usage is TRBJ1-1; D is uncertain. Germline CDR1 and CDR2: MNHEY and SVGAGI. The CDR3 has 14 amino acids. Trimming removed 0 bases from V and 1 base from J, with 6 bases in between. CDR3: CASSYSGRNTEAFF. In DNA form, the CDR3 reads TGTGCCAGCAGTTACTCGGGCAGGAACACTGAAGCTTTCTTT.

The V call is TRBV19, the J call TRBJ2-1, with D perhaps TRBD1 (6 bases). The germline V gene encodes CDR1 LNHDA and CDR2 SQIVND (reference sequence). The CDR3 runs to 15 residues. V was cut by 9 bases and J by 6 bases, with 21 bases left in between. The CDR3 DNA sequence: TGTGCCAGGCCTAAAACAGGGTTTTCGGGCAATGAGCAGTTCTTC. Residues: CARPKTGFSGNEQFF.

The V gene is TRBV2, the J gene TRBJ1-5; D is unclear. V was pared by 9 bases and J by 3 bases, with 9 bases between. This CDR3 is built from 12 residues. Germline V CDR1 and CDR2: SNHLY, FYNNEI. The CDR3 DNA sequence: TGTGCCAGTGGAGATGACAATCAGCCCCAGCATTTT. Its translation: CASGDDNQPQHF.

The genes are TRBV28 and TRBJ2-6; 9 nucleotides match TRBD1. Germline V lookup: CDR1 MDHEN, CDR2 SYDVKM. With V trimmed by 6 bases and J by 4 bases, 4 bases remained unmatched. The CDR3 contains 15 residues. This chain's CDR3 is CASRTGGAGANVLTF. The CDR3 DNA is TGTGCCAGCAGAACAGGGGGCGCGGGGGCCAACGTCCTGACTTTC.

The rearrangement joins TRBV25-1 to TRBJ2-3, with no clear D. This CDR3 spans 12 amino acids. The V end was cut by 4 bases, the J end by 4 bases, with 6 bases between. CDR1 is MGHDK and CDR2 is SYGVNS in the germline V gene. CDR3 nucleotides: TGTGCCAGCAGTGCCCACTCAGATACGCAGTATTTT. Protein product: CASSAHSDTQYF.

Details on this clone: Other DNA sequences in the sample encode the same CDR3. V usage is TRBV18 and J usage is TRBJ1-5; TRBD1 matches 10 bases. The CDR3 loop spans 14 amino acids. The germline V gene has CDR1 KGHSH and CDR2 LQKENI. V shed 3 bases, J shed 7 bases, and the junction held 3 bases outside the gene matches. The CDR3 coding sequence is TGTGCCAGCTCACCTGGGACAGGGGACCAGCCCCAGCATTTT. Encoded protein: CASSPGTGDQPQHF.

This chain connects TRBV19 to TRBJ2-7; D possibly corresponds to TRBD1 (7 bases). The CDR3 covers 16 residues. The germline V and J ends were trimmed by 4 bases and 2 bases, with 18 bases remaining between them. Germline loops: CDR1 LNHDA, CDR2 SQIVND (reference sequence). The chain's CDR3 is CASSKGAGTGTYEQYF. CDR3 coding DNA: TGTGCCAGTAGTAAGGGGGCCGGGACTGGTACCTACGAGCAGTACTTC.

The chain carries TRBV6-5 and TRBJ1-2; D unresolved. The germline V gene has CDR1 MNHEY and CDR2 SVGAGI. CDR3 length equals 13 residues. Deletions cut 5 bases from V and 2 bases from J, with 9 bases between. For the CDR3, the DNA is TGTGCCAGCAGTCCCCGGGAAAACTATGGCTACACCTTC. It translates to CASSPRENYGYTF.

The V and J genes are TRBV5-4 and TRBJ2-1; possible D gene TRBD1, 5 bases. This CDR3 spans 15 amino acids. The germline CDR1 and CDR2 sequences are SGHNT and YYREEE (reference sequence). The V end was cut by 2 bases, the J end by 2 bases, with 11 bases between. CDR3 amino acids: CASSFDQGAYNEQFF. CDR3 nucleotides: TGTGCCAGCAGCTTCGATCAGGGCGCCTACAATGAGCAGTTCTTC.

The chain combines TRBV6-5 with TRBJ2-3; tentatively, D is TRBD1 (6 bases). Trimming left V 7 bases short and J 4 bases short, with 18 bases between. The length of the CDR3 is 15 residues. Germline lookup yields CDR1 MNHEY and CDR2 SVGAGI. CDR3 region: CASNPGGGLPDTQYF. CDR3 coding DNA: TGTGCCAGCAACCCCGGTGGGGGCCTGCCAGATACGCAGTATTTT.

The chain joins TRBV2 to TRBJ2-7; possible D gene TRBD2, 5 bases. There are 15 residues in the CDR3. V dropped 3 bases and J dropped 4 bases, with 16 bases sitting between them. Germline CDR1 is SNHLY and CDR2 is FYNNEI. Written as DNA, the CDR3 is TGTGCCAGCAGTGACAGCGGAACCTTCAATTACGAGCAGTACTTC. It translates to CASSDSGTFNYEQYF.

The rearrangement joins TRBV18 to TRBJ2-7, with TRBD2 as a possible D gene (7 bases). Between the trimmed V and J ends, which lost 8 bases and 7 bases, there was a span of 12 bases. Germline V gene sequence: CDR1 KGHSH, CDR2 LQKENI. The CDR3 consists of 11 residues. The CDR3 nucleotides are TGTGCCAGCAAGGGGGGGGAAGAGCAGTACTTC. Translation: CASKGGEEQYF.

This chain uses TRBV6-5 with TRBJ2-1; 12 bases align to TRBD2. The CDR3 contains 15 residues. Germline CDR1 reads MNHEY; CDR2 reads SVGAGI. The V and J ends lost 4 bases and 5 bases, in that order; junction bases with no gene match: 3. CDR3 region: CASSSLAGGNNEQFF. The CDR3 coding sequence is TGTGCCAGCAGTTCACTAGCGGGAGGAAACAATGAGCAGTTCTTC.

The chain joins TRBV4-3 to TRBJ2-7; the D gene is possibly TRBD1 (6 bases). The CDR3 runs 14 residues. Trimming pared 1 base from V and 5 bases from J, leaving 12 bases between. Germline loops: CDR1 LGHNA, CDR2 YSLEER. The DNA for the CDR3 is TGCGCCAGCAGCCAAGGTTTAACAGGGAACGAGCAGTACTTC. Translating gives CASSQGLTGNEQYF.

This clone has more than one count but fewer than ten. The chain carries TRBV14 and TRBJ1-5; tentatively, D is TRBD1 (5 bases). CDR3 length: 18 amino acids. The V end was cut by 2 bases, the J end by 5 bases, with 22 bases between. Germline V gene lookup returns CDR1 SGHDN and CDR2 FVKESK. The CDR3 sequence is CASSQNPLGTRQHQPQHF. The CDR3 DNA reads TGTGCCAGCAGCCAAAACCCTCTCGGGACTCGACAGCATCAGCCCCAGCATTTT.

The rearrangement uses TRBV2 and TRBJ1-1; weak D call: TRBD1 (5 bases). CDR3 size: 14 residues. From germline, CDR1 is SNHLY and CDR2 FYNNEI. Trimming shortened V by 6 bases and J by 2 bases, and 13 bases separated the two germline ends. DNA for the CDR3: TGTGCCAGCAGGGACCCGGGGGGAAACACTGAAGCTTTCTTT. Its protein is CASRDPGGNTEAFF.

This clone was seen a single time. The chain is built from TRBV5-7 and TRBJ1-4; D possibly corresponds to TRBD1 (6 bases). TRBV5-7 counts as an open reading frame of uncertain function. The CDR3 runs to 17 residues. V lost 2 bases and J 3 bases, leaving 17 bases between the germline ends. The CDR3 DNA is TGTGCCAGCAGCTTTAGGGTTACGGGACAAGCTAATGAAAAACTGTTTTTT. This translates into CASSFRVTGQANEKLFF.

Worth noting for this clone: An end of the junction differs from the germline gene, which may be a read error. The rearrangement uses TRBV7-7 and TRBJ2-1; 8 nucleotides agree with TRBD1. CDR3 size: 13 residues. CDR1 and CDR2 (germline): SSHAT, FNYEAQ (reference sequence). The CDR3: CASSPTGGNEQFF. In DNA, the CDR3 is TGTGCTAGCAGTCCTACAGGGGGCAATGAGCAGTTCTTC.